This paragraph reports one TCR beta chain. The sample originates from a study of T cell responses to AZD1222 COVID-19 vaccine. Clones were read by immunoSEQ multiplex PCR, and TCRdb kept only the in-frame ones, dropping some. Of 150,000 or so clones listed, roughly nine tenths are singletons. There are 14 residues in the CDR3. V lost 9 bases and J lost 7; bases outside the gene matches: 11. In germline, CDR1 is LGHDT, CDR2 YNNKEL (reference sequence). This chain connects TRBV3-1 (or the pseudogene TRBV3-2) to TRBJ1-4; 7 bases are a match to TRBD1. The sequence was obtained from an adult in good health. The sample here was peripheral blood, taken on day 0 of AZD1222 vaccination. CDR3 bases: TGTGCCAGGATTTCAGACAGGGTTGCTGAAAAACTGTTTTTT. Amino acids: CARISDRVAEKLFF.